This T cell receptor beta chain derives from a study of OX40 agonist ivuxolimab in advanced cancers. Turning to the overall study: Ivuxolimab was a fully human IgG2 agonistic monoclonal antibody targeting the costimulatory receptor OX40 (CD134). Intravenous ivuxolimab was administered to patients every 2 weeks at six dose levels: 0.01, 0.1, 0.3, 1.5, 3 and 10 mg/kg. Of the approximately 50 dose-escalation patients, hepatocellular carcinoma was present in about 20, melanoma in roughly 15, renal cell carcinoma in 9 and head and neck cancer in 9. The dose-escalation cohort was over 70% male with a mean age of about 65 years, ranging from roughly 23 to 90. Patients were allowed to have had prior anti-PD-1, anti-PD-L1 or anti-CTLA-4 therapy, and around 40% of the dose-escalation patients had previously received checkpoint inhibitors. Partial responses occurred in three dose-escalation patients: two with cutaneous melanoma and one with hepatocellular carcinoma. Peripheral TCRbeta sequencing aimed to test whether ivuxolimab altered TCR sequence diversity and caused clonal T-cell expansion. The paper reports the monotherapy dose-escalation portion (N of about 50 patients) of the phase I ivuxolimab trial. Results and caveats for the whole study, not just this receptor: Which antigens the clonally expanded peripheral T cells were specific for was not determined. At doses from 0.1 to 3.0 mg/kg, clonal expansion was seen in both CD4+ and CD8+ blood T cells between baseline and week 6. Low levels of normalized T-cell clonal expansion were also seen in some nonresponding patients. In the 0.1-3.0 mg/kg groups, partial responders were among the patients with the lowest normalized peripheral clonal expansion, particularly in CD8+ T cells. After ivuxolimab, more expanded clones were found on average in CD8+ T cells than in CD4+ T cells.

To sequence the TCRbeta CDR3 region, genomic DNA was isolated from the sorted cells. The immunoSEQ Assay was used to sequence the TCRbeta CDR3 regions. Not all clones reach the TCRdb copy of this immuneACCESS table, which keeps in-frame sequences only. Checked studies attribute under half of the gap to unresolved V genes and leave the rest unexplained. The sample table shows 100,000 to 150,000 clones, and roughly 95% are seen once. Clones ranked in the top ten supply 0.15% to 0.16% of the sample. The trial excluded patients who had a history of autoimmune disease or who were on systemic immunosuppression. In every dose cohort, peripheral blood was drawn for TCR sequencing at baseline, cycle 4 day 1, and cycle 7 day 1. Samples came from an open-label, multicenter, first-in-human phase I dose-escalation trial of ivuxolimab. The trial enrolled adults with locally advanced or metastatic head and neck squamous cell, hepatocellular, melanoma or renal cell carcinoma. CD4+ and CD8+ T cells were sorted separately from peripheral blood before TCR sequencing.

Concerning this clone itself: Its antigen specificity is not known. Base qualities are not provided; no much larger clone lies one nucleotide away.

CDR1 MNHEY and CDR2 SVGAGI are derived from the germline V gene. The CDR3 covers 14 residues, taking in both the cysteine and the phenylalanine. CDR3 DNA only is kept here, 42 bases in frame from base 1. V was cut back by 2 bases and J by 6 bases, leaving a gap of 14 bases between them. This sequence originates from an adult with an advanced solid tumor such as melanoma, head and neck, liver or kidney cancer. Material: CD4+ or CD8+ T cells sorted from blood, obtained in a trial of the OX40 agonist ivuxolimab. The chain joins TRBV6-5 to TRBJ2-7; the D element could tentatively be TRBD1 or TRBD2, as 5 bases agree for each. CDR3 sequence: CASSYNPRDPEQYF. DNA sequence: TGTGCCAGCAGTTACAATCCCCGGGACCCCGAGCAGTACTTC.